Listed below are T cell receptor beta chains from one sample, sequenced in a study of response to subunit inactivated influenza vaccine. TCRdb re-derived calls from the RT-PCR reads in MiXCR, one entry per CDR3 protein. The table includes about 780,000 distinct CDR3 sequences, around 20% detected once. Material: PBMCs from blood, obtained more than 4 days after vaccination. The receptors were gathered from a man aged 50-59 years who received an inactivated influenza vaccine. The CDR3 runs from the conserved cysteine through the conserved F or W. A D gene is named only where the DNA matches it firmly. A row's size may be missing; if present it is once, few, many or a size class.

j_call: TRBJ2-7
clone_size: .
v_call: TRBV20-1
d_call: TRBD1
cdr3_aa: CSAFGTEFYEQYF
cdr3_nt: TGCAGTGCTTTCGGGACAGAATTTTACGAGCAGTACTTC

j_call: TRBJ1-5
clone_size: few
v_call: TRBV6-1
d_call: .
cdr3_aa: CATTASASNQPQHF
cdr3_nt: TGTGCCACGACCGCGAGTGCGAGCAATCAGCCCCAGCATTTT

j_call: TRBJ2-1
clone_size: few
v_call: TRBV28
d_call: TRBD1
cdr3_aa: CASSPYPAGGRVDEQFF
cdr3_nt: TGTGCCAGCAGTCCCTACCCGGCAGGGGGCAGGGTCGATGAGCAGTTCTTC

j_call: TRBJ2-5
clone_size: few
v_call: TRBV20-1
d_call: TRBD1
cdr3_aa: CSASRQGFSQETQYF
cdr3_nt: TGCAGTGCTAGTCGACAGGGTTTTTCTCAGGAGACCCAGTACTTC

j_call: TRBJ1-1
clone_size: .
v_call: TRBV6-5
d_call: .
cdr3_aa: CASRYNPQGKGTEAFF
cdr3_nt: TGTGCCAGCAGATACAACCCGCAGGGGAAGGGCACTGAAGCTTTCTTT

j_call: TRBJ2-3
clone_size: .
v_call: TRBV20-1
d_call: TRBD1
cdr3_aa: CSAAGQGVTDTQYF
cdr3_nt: TGCAGTGCAGCGGGACAGGGGGTAACAGATACGCAGTATTTT

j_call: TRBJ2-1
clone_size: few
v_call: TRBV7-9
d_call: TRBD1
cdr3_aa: CASSYHRDRGENEQFF
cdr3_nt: TGTGCCAGCAGCTACCACCGGGACAGGGGGGAGAATGAGCAGTTCTTC

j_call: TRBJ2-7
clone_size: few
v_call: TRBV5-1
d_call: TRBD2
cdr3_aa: CASSMSSGRAAEQYF
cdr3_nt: TGCGCCAGCAGCATGTCAAGCGGGAGGGCCGCCGAGCAGTACTTC

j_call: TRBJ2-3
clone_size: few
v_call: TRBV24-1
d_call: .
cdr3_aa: CATSDPTDTQYF
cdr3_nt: TGTGCCACCAGTGATCCGACAGATACGCAGTATTTT

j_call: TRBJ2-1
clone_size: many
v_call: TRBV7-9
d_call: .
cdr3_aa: CASSLSTYNEQFF
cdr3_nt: TGTGCCAGCAGCTTATCCACATACAATGAGCAGTTCTTC

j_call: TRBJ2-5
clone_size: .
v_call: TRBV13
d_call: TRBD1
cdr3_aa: CASSLSGGGQETQYF
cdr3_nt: TGTGCCAGCAGCTTATCAGGGGGTGGCCAAGAGACCCAGTACTTC

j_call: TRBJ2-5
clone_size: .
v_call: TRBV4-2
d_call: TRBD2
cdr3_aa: CASSQEGLAGAQYF
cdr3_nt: TGTGCCAGCAGCCAAGAGGGACTAGCGGGGGCCCAGTACTTC

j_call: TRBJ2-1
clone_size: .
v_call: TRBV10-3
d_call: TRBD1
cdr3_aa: CAISTTGGGTNEQFF
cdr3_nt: TGTGCCATCAGTACCACAGGGGGCGGGACGAATGAGCAGTTCTTC

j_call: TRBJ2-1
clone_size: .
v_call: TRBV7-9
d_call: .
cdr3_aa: CASSFDGSYNEQFF
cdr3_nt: TGTGCCAGCAGCTTTGACGGCTCCTACAATGAGCAGTTCTTC

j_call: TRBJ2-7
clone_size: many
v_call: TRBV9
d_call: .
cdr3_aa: CASSVGTLTSYEQYF
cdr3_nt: TGTGCCAGCAGCGTAGGTACGCTAACCTCCTACGAGCAGTACTTC

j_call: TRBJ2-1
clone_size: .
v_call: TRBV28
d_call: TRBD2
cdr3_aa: CASTIAGGGEQFF
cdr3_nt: TGTGCCAGCACCATAGCGGGGGGAGGTGAGCAGTTCTTC

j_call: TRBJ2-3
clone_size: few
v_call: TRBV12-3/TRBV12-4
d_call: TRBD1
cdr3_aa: CASIRWGYGQESPDTQYF
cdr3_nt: TGTGCCAGCATTAGGTGGGGTTACGGACAGGAAAGTCCAGATACGCAGTATTTT

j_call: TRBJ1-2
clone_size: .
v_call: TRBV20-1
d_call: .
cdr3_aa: CSANGQSDYGYTF
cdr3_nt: TGCAGTGCTAATGGACAGTCGGACTATGGCTACACCTTC

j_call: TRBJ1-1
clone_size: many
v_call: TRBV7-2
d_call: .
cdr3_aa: CASSLVHF
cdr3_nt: TGTGCCAGCAGCTTGGTTCATTTT

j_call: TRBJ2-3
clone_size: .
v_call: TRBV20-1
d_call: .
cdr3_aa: CSARDPPGMSTDTQYF
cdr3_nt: TGCAGTGCTAGAGATCCTCCAGGGATGAGCACAGATACGCAGTATTTT

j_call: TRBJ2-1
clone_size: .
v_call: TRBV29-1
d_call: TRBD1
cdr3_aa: CSASGQGNNEQFF
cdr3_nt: TGCAGCGCTTCGGGACAGGGAAACAATGAGCAGTTCTTC

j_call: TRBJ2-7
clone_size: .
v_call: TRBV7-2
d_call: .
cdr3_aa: CASSSDIADEQYF
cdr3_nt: TGTGCCAGCAGCTCAGATATCGCGGACGAGCAGTACTTC

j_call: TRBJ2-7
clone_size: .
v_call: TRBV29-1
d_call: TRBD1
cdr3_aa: CSVLPGQTLYEQYF
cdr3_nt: TGCAGCGTTCTACCGGGACAGACCCTTTACGAGCAGTACTTC

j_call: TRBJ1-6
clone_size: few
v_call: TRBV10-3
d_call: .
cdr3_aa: CAISEFSQQNSPLHF
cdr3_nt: TGTGCCATCAGTGAGTTCTCCCAACAGAATTCACCCCTCCACTTT

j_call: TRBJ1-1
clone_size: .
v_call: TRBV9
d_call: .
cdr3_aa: CASSVVLGLAEAFF
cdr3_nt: TGTGCCAGCAGCGTAGTTCTGGGGCTCGCTGAAGCTTTCTTT

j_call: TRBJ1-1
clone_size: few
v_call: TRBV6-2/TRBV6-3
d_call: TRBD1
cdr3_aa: CASSFARDRMNTEAFF
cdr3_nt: TGTGCCAGCAGTTTTGCCCGGGACAGGATGAACACTGAAGCTTTCTTT

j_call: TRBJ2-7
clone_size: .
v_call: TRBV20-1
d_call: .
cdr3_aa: CSAITGRSYEQYF
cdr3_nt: TGCAGTGCCATTACAGGGCGCTCCTACGAGCAGTACTTC

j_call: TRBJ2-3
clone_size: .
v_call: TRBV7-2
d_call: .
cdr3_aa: CASSLEWGFSTDTQYF
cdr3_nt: TGTGCCAGCAGCTTAGAGTGGGGGTTTAGCACAGATACGCAGTATTTT

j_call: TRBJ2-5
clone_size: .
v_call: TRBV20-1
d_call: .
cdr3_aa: CSARAKQGQETQYF
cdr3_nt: TGCAGTGCTAGAGCCAAACAGGGCCAAGAGACCCAGTACTTC

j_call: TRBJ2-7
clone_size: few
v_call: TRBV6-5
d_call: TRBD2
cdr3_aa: CASSYSGGGSYEQYF
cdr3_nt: TGTGCCAGCAGTTACTCAGGCGGGGGGTCCTACGAGCAGTACTTC

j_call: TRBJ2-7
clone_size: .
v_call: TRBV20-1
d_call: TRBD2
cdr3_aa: CSAAGTSGSPEQYF
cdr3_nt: TGCAGTGCAGCCGGGACTAGCGGGAGTCCCGAGCAGTACTTC

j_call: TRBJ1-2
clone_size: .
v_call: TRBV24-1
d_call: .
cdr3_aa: CATSDTALAPEAGYTF
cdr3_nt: TGTGCCACCAGTGATACTGCCCTGGCCCCCGAAGCGGGCTACACCTTC

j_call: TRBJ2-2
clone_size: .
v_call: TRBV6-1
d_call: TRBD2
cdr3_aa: CASSEHSGGNTGELFF
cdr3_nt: TGTGCCAGCAGTGAACACTCGGGAGGGAACACCGGGGAGCTGTTTTTT

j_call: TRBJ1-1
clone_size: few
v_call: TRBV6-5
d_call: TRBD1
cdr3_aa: CASSSGQAGIKVATEAFF
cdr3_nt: TGTGCCAGCAGTTCTGGACAGGCTGGAATTAAAGTAGCCACTGAAGCTTTCTTT

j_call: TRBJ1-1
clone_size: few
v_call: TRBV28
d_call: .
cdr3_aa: CASSVLTGQGTEAFF
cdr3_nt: TGTGCCAGCAGTGTGCTGACCGGGCAGGGCACTGAAGCTTTCTTT

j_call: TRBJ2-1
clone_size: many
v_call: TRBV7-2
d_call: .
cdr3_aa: CASSTGLATYNEQFF
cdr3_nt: TGTGCCAGCAGTACGGGACTGGCCACCTACAATGAGCAGTTCTTC

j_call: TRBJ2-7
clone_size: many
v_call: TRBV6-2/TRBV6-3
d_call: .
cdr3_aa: CASSWSGSYEQYF
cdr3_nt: TGTGCCAGCAGTTGGAGCGGATCCTACGAGCAGTACTTC

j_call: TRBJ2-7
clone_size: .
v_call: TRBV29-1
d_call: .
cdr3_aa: CSVALGVSYEQYF
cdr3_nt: TGCAGCGTTGCCCTCGGGGTCTCCTACGAGCAGTACTTC

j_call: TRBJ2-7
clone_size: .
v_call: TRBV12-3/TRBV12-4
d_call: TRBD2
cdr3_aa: CASTSGTSVYEQYF
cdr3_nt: TGTGCCAGCACCTCGGGGACTAGCGTGTACGAGCAGTACTTC

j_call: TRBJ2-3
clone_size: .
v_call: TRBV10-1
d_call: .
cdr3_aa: CASGNSDTQYF
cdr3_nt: TGCGCCAGCGGGAACTCAGATACGCAGTATTTT

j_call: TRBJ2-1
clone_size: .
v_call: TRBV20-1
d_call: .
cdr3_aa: CSAIQGRFDEQFF
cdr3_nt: TGCAGTGCTATACAGGGAAGGTTCGATGAGCAGTTCTTC

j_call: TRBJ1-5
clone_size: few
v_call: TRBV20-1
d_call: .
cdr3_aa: CSARDPVNSNQPQHF
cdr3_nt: TGCAGTGCTAGAGACCCGGTTAATAGCAATCAGCCCCAGCATTTT

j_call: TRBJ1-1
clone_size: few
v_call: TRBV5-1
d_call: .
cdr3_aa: CASSPWEGDTEAFF
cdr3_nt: TGCGCCAGCAGCCCCTGGGAAGGGGACACTGAAGCTTTCTTT

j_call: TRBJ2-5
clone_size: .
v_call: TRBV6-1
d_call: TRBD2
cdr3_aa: CASSERTSGGVETQYF
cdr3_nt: TGTGCCAGCAGTGAAAGGACTAGCGGGGGCGTGGAGACCCAGTACTTC

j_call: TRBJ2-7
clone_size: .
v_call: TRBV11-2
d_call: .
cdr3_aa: CASSLWWGESSYEQYF
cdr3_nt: TGTGCCAGCAGCTTGTGGTGGGGGGAGAGCTCCTACGAGCAGTACTTC

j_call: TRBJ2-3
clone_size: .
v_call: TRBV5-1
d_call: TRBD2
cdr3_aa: CASSPQTSGRTDTQYF
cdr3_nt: TGCGCCAGCAGCCCGCAGACTAGCGGGAGAACAGATACGCAGTATTTT

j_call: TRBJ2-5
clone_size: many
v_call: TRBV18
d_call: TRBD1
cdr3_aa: CASSHRGQIQETQYF
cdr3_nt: TGTGCCAGCTCGCACCGGGGACAGATACAAGAGACCCAGTACTTC